This passage covers 7 T cell receptor beta chains from one sample sequenced in a study of T cell repertoires in cytomegalovirus infection. TCRdb re-called the reads with MiXCR, one entry per CDR3 protein. The sample yields some 440,000 distinct CDR3 sequences, approximately 30% seen once. Sequenced material: PBMCs. Receptors originate from a human donor in good health (CMV status not recorded). Some clones in this sample may be carry-over from other donors' samples.

V usage is TRBV6-2 or TRBV6-3 and J usage is TRBJ1-5; D not certain. The CDR3 length is 14 residues. Deletions cut 0 bases from V and 1 base from J, with 4 bases between. The V gene's germline CDR1 is MNHEY and CDR2 SVGEGT. CDR3 sequence: CASSYSNSNQPQHF. In DNA form, the CDR3 reads TGTGCCAGCAGTTACTCGAACAGCAATCAGCCCCAGCATTTT.

The chain has TRBV7-8 and TRBJ2-5; a weak D match, TRBD1 (5 bases). CDR3 length equals 13 residues. Trimming removed 2 bases from V and 7 bases from J, with 11 bases in between. Germline loops: CDR1 SGHVS, CDR2 FQNEAQ. The CDR3 sequence: CASSLRSRGTQYF. The CDR3 DNA is TGTGCCAGCAGCTTAAGGAGTAGGGGGACCCAGTACTTC.

Details on this clonotype: This may be a read error: a much more frequent sequence differs by one nucleotide. The rearrangement links TRBV7-8 to TRBJ1-5; 9 bases fit TRBD1. Germline CDR1 SGHVS, CDR2 FQNEAQ. This CDR3 spans 17 amino acids. For the CDR3, the DNA is TGTGCCTGCAGCTTCCCGAAGGGACAGGGAAGCAATCAGCCCCAGCATTTT. This sequence encodes CACSFPKGQGSNQPQHF.

The J gene is TRBJ2-4, the V gene TRBV12-3 or TRBV12-4; D is tentatively TRBD1 or TRBD2 (6 bases each). Trimming left V 6 bases short and J 6 bases short, with 15 bases between. This CDR3 has 14 residues. CDR3 in DNA: TGTGCCAGCAGACGTTCCGAGGGGGGAAACATTCAGTACTTC. Protein sequence: CASRRSEGGNIQYF.

This clonotype was found a few times. This chain joins TRBV7-6 and TRBJ1-2; TRBD1 aligns across 12 bases. CDR1 is SGHVS, CDR2 FNYEAQ, per germline. This CDR3 comprises 15 residues. With V trimmed by 0 bases and J by 7 bases, 3 bases remained unmatched. The CDR3 spells CASSLAGQGASGYTF. For the CDR3, the DNA is TGTGCCAGCAGCTTAGCGGGACAGGGGGCTTCTGGCTACACCTTC.

This clonotype turned up a few times. The V and J genes are TRBV27 and TRBJ1-5, with D possibly matching TRBD1 (5 bases). The CDR3 sequence is 15 residues long. The germline V gene encodes CDR1 MNHEY and CDR2 SMNVEV (reference sequence). V was trimmed by 1 base and J by 6 bases, leaving 13 bases between them. The CDR3 loop is CASSLLAGGGQPQHF. Written as DNA, the CDR3 is TGTGCCAGCAGTTTATTGGCGGGGGGAGGTCAGCCCCAGCATTTT.

There are a few counts of this clonotype. This chain joins TRBV4-3 and TRBJ2-3, with D possibly TRBD2 on 5 matching bases. This CDR3 contains 15 residues. Germline CDR1 LGHNA, CDR2 YSLEER. Trimming took 4 bases from V and 0 from J, leaving 11 bases between them. The DNA for the CDR3 is TGCGCCAGCAGCCTCGGACGGACTAGCACAGATACGCAGTATTTT. This encodes CASSLGRTSTDTQYF.